This passage covers 26 T cell receptor beta chains from one sample sequenced in a study of OX40 agonist ivuxolimab in advanced cancers. The assay was immunoSEQ multiplex PCR, and TCRdb's table has in-frame clones only and misses some. The profile covers about 72,000 clones, with around 86% appearing a single time and approximately 2.3% taken by the ten largest. Sequences were derived from CD4+ or CD8+ T cells sorted from blood, sampled in a trial of the OX40 agonist ivuxolimab. All receptors come from an adult with an advanced solid tumor such as melanoma, head and neck, liver or kidney cancer.

The V gene is TRBV21-1, the J gene TRBJ2-3; the D call of TRBD2 is as the table states it, not checked on the DNA. TRBV21-1 is assigned pseudogene status. The CDR3 has 17 residues. In DNA form, the CDR3 reads TGTGCCATCCCCCACCCCAGAGGACTAGCGGGCACAGATACGCAGTATTTT. Translating gives CAIPHPRGLAGTDTQYF.

This CDR3 is CASSPGETQYF. The CDR3 nucleotides are TGTGCCAGCAGCCCTGGGGAGACCCAGTACTTC. The J gene is TRBJ2-5, the V gene TRBV7-2; D gene uncertain. With 5 bases removed from V and 5 bases from J, the gap between germline ends came to 6 bases. Per the germline V gene, CDR1 is SGHTA and CDR2 is FQGNSA. This CDR3 spans 11 amino acids.

The chain employs TRBV9 and TRBJ1-4; TRBD1 matches 7 bases. After removal of 3 bases from V and 7 bases from J, the junction contained 12 bases not matched to a gene. This CDR3 region has 16 residues. CDR1 is SGDLS and CDR2 is YYNGEE in the germline V gene. The DNA for the CDR3 is TGTGCCAGCAGCGACCCTAGGGGGCTCCAAAGTGAAAAACTGTTTTTT. As protein: CASSDPRGLQSEKLFF.

The gene calls are TRBV6-5 and TRBJ2-3, with 7 bases identical to TRBD1. Per the germline V gene, CDR1 is MNHEY and CDR2 is SVGAGI. The CDR3 contains 13 residues. With 5 bases clipped from V and 4 bases from J, the junction kept 3 bases outside the gene matches. CDR3 in DNA: TGTGCCAGCAGTGGGACAGAAGCAGATACGCAGTATTTT. Its protein is CASSGTEADTQYF.

Details on this clone: Other DNA sequences in the same sample also yield this CDR3. The chain recombines TRBV19 with TRBJ2-7, with 9 bases aligning to TRBD1. The germline CDR1 and CDR2 sequences are LNHDA and SQIVND (reference sequence). CDR3 size: 14 residues. With V trimmed by 5 bases and J by 5 bases, 7 bases remained unmatched. CDR3 sequence (DNA): TGTGCCAGTAGTGCGGACAGGGGACACGACGAGCAGTACTTC. This translates into CASSADRGHDEQYF.

The chain combines TRBV28 with TRBJ2-5; D is perhaps TRBD1 or TRBD2 (6 bases each). Germline lookup yields CDR1 MDHEN and CDR2 SYDVKM. V was cut by 3 bases and J by 5 bases, with 13 bases left in between. The CDR3 sequence is 14 residues long. The CDR3 DNA follows: TGTGCCAGCAGTTTGGGGGGCGCGATCGAGACCCAGTACTTC. It translates to CASSLGGAIETQYF.

This clone was recorded at least ten times. The chain uses TRBV5-4 and TRBJ2-3; D tentatively reads TRBD1 or TRBD2 (5 bases each). V shed 1 base and J shed 4 bases, with 10 bases lying between them. This CDR3 comprises 14 residues. Germline V CDR1 and CDR2: SGHNT, YYREEE (reference sequence). CDR3 protein: CASSLTGTADTQYF. In DNA, the CDR3 is TGTGCCAGCAGCTTGACGGGGACGGCAGATACGCAGTATTTT.

The genes are TRBV29-1 and TRBJ2-2; 10 bases align to TRBD1. V lost 4 bases to trimming and J lost 3 bases; unmatched junction nucleotides: 11. Germline CDR1 is SQVTM and CDR2 is ANQGSEA. This CDR3 contains 17 residues. The CDR3 protein is CSVASGQGVKDTGELFF. Written as DNA, the CDR3 is TGCAGCGTTGCCTCCGGACAGGGGGTAAAGGACACCGGGGAGCTGTTTTTT.

Worth noting for this clone: The sample holds other DNA sequences that translate to the same CDR3. The chain joins TRBV7-2 to TRBJ2-5; D remains unclear. The germline gives CDR1 SGHTA, CDR2 FQGNSA. V gave up 5 bases and J gave up 5 bases, with 6 bases separating them. The CDR3 runs 11 residues. This chain's CDR3 is CASSLSETQYF. The CDR3 nucleotides read TGTGCCAGCAGCCTTAGCGAGACCCAGTACTTC. Drawing the rest from reference TRBV7-2 and TRBJ2-5, the complete variable domain is GAGVSQSPSNKVTEKGKDVELRCDPISGHTALYWYRQSLGQGLEFLIYFQGNSAPDKSGLPSDRFSAERTGGSVSTLTIQRTQQEDSAVYLCASSLSETQYFGPGTRLLVL.

V gene TRBV7-8 combines with J gene TRBJ2-7, with 11 bases fitting TRBD2. The CDR3 has 16 residues. V lost 4 bases and J lost 1; bases outside the gene matches: 6. Germline CDR1 SGHVS, CDR2 FQNEAQ. The CDR3 region is CASSYLTSGASYEQYF. As DNA, the CDR3 is TGTGCCAGCAGCTACTTGACTAGCGGGGCTTCCTACGAGCAGTACTTC.

The rearrangement links TRBV5-5 to TRBJ1-1; D remains ambiguous. Trimming pared 0 bases from V and 8 bases from J, leaving 5 bases between. There are 11 residues in the CDR3. Per germline, CDR1 SGHKS and CDR2 YYEKEE (reference sequence). The CDR3 sequence is CASSLGSEAFF. In nucleotides, the CDR3 is TGTGCCAGCAGCTTGGGATCAGAAGCTTTCTTT.

This clone showed up just once. The V call is TRBV10-3, the J call TRBJ2-7; a possible D gene is TRBD2 (6 bases). The V gene's germline CDR1 is ENHRY and CDR2 SYGVKD. CDR3 size: 15 residues. V was clipped by 6 bases and J by 5 bases, with 20 bases between them. The CDR3 DNA is TGTGCCATCAGGGGAGGAGGGGAAAGGGTGGACGAGCAGTACTTC. Amino acids: CAIRGGGERVDEQYF.

V gene TRBV19 combines with J gene TRBJ2-3; D is perhaps TRBD2 (5 bases). Trimming took 7 bases from V and 0 from J, leaving 14 bases between them. The CDR3 consists of 15 residues. Germline loops: CDR1 LNHDA, CDR2 SQIVND (reference sequence). CDR3 residues: CASIPTGYSTDTQYF. CDR3 bases: TGTGCCAGTATTCCTACGGGATACAGCACAGATACGCAGTATTTT.

The chain joins TRBV28 to TRBJ2-7; tentatively, D is TRBD1 or TRBD2 (5 bases each). The CDR3 runs 15 residues. V dropped 7 bases and J dropped 4 bases, with 20 bases sitting between them. CDR1 is MDHEN and CDR2 is SYDVKM in the germline V gene. The CDR3 here is CASTLTIGARYEQYF. CDR3 bases: TGTGCCAGCACACTTACCATCGGGGCTCGTTACGAGCAGTACTTC.

The rearrangement joins TRBV28 to TRBJ1-2; D possibly corresponds to TRBD1 (5 bases). CDR3 length: 13 residues. Trimming removed 7 bases at V and 8 bases at J, with 17 bases between. Germline V gene sequence: CDR1 MDHEN, CDR2 SYDVKM. The CDR3 nucleotides read TGTGCCAGCACTTCCGGGACCCTAAGCGGCTACACCTTC. Protein: CASTSGTLSGYTF.

V is TRBV27 and J is TRBJ2-1, with 9 bases aligning to TRBD1. Germline V lookup: CDR1 MNHEY, CDR2 SMNVEV (reference sequence). V lost 5 bases to trimming and J lost 0 bases; unmatched junction nucleotides: 5. The CDR3 is 16 residues long. CDR3 in DNA: TGTGCCAGCAGTAAGGGACAGGGTTACTCCTACAATGAGCAGTTCTTC. This gives the protein CASSKGQGYSYNEQFF.

The chain employs TRBV5-1 and TRBJ2-7, with TRBD2 matching 13 bases. Germline V gene data show CDR1 as SGHRS and CDR2 as YFSETQ. Trimming cost V 4 bases and J 2 bases; bases outside gene matches: 6. CDR3 length: 16 amino acids. CDR3 coding DNA: TGCGCCAGCAGCGACTGGACTAGCGGGAGACCCTACGAGCAGTACTTC. This gives the protein CASSDWTSGRPYEQYF.

This clone was seen just once. The J gene is TRBJ2-2, the V gene TRBV4-2; the match to TRBD2 covers 16 bases. The V and J ends lost 8 bases and 5 bases, in that order; junction bases with no gene match: 5. Germline V gene sequence: CDR1 LGHNA, CDR2 YNFKEQ. The CDR3 spans 16 residues. CDR3 residues: CASGTSGRAVTGELFF. Written as DNA, the CDR3 is TGTGCCAGCGGGACTAGCGGGAGGGCCGTAACCGGGGAGCTGTTTTTT.

The rearrangement uses TRBV9 and TRBJ2-7, with 8 bases fitting TRBD2. The CDR3 extends over 16 amino acids. V was clipped by 4 bases and J by 3 bases; unmatched bases: 12. Germline assignment: CDR1 SGDLS and CDR2 YYNGEE. CDR3 amino acids: CASSPRGAGVYYEQYF. The CDR3, as DNA: TGTGCCAGCAGCCCGCGCGGAGCGGGAGTTTACTACGAGCAGTACTTC.

V and J are TRBV7-8 and TRBJ1-2; D might be TRBD1 (5 bases). This CDR3 contains 12 residues. Germline assignment: CDR1 SGHVS and CDR2 FQNEAQ. The germline V and J ends were trimmed by 4 bases and 8 bases, with 11 bases remaining between them. CDR3 amino acids: CASSYLEGGYTF. The CDR3 DNA is TGTGCCAGCAGCTACCTGGAGGGGGGCTACACCTTC.

This clone occurred once. This chain uses TRBV7-2 with TRBJ2-1; 9 positions match TRBD2. The CDR3 runs to 16 residues. CDR1 is SGHTA and CDR2 is FQGNSA in the germline V gene. The trim removed 2 bases at V and 6 bases at J, leaving 8 bases unmatched. CDR3 loop: CASSLSYDSGSNEQFF. CDR3 bases: TGTGCCAGCAGCTTATCGTATGATAGCGGGAGCAATGAGCAGTTCTTC.

The chain links TRBV28 to TRBJ1-2; D unclear. Per germline, CDR1 MDHEN and CDR2 SYDVKM. Trimming cost V 6 bases and J 8 bases, with 10 bases left between them. This CDR3 contains 11 residues. CDR3 sequence: CASRLSGGYTF. Here the CDR3 DNA reads TGTGCCAGCAGACTCTCTGGGGGCTACACCTTC.

The chain has TRBV7-8 and TRBJ2-3, with 9 positions matching TRBD1. Germline CDR1 SGHVS, CDR2 FQNEAQ. This CDR3 has 15 amino acids. Unmatched junction bases numbered 6, after V lost 4 bases and J lost 4 bases. CDR3 nucleotide sequence: TGTGCCAGCAGCTCTCCGGGACAGGGCCCAGATACGCAGTATTTT. Its translation: CASSSPGQGPDTQYF.

This sequence joins TRBV19 and TRBJ1-1; tentative D call: TRBD1 (6 bases). The ends were cut back, 6 bases at V and 5 bases at J, with 13 bases in the middle. The CDR3 loop spans 13 amino acids. Germline V gene lookup returns CDR1 LNHDA and CDR2 SQIVND (reference sequence). CDR3 in amino acids: CASRVQGGTEAFF. In DNA form, the CDR3 reads TGTGCCAGTAGGGTACAGGGAGGAACTGAAGCTTTCTTT.

This chain joins TRBV19 and TRBJ2-5, with D possibly TRBD1 on 6 matching bases. CDR3 length: 13 amino acids. CDR1 and CDR2 from the germline V gene are LNHDA and SQIVND (reference sequence). V lost 8 bases, J lost 2 bases, and 12 bases lay in between. The CDR3 here is CASGGTRQETQYF. CDR3 coding DNA: TGTGCCAGTGGTGGGACACGACAAGAGACCCAGTACTTC.

The chain joins TRBV19 to TRBJ2-6; TRBD1 might be the D (6 bases). Trimming pared 5 bases from V and 4 bases from J, leaving 12 bases between. CDR1 is LNHDA, CDR2 SQIVND, per germline (reference sequence). This CDR3 region has 15 residues. The CDR3 region has the DNA TGTGCCAGTAGTCCACAGGGCCCCGGGGCCAACGTCCTGACTTTC. Encoded protein: CASSPQGPGANVLTF.